Reported below is one T cell receptor beta chain. Profiled with immunoSEQ multiplex PCR; TCRdb holds only in-frame clones, not every one. The table counts 25,000 to 30,000 clones; around 3.9% lies in the top ten. The entry originates in a study of T cells in women clearing cervical HPV infection. The sequence was collected from a woman between 18 and 75 years old with a cervical HPV16 infection that either progressed to CIN3+ or cleared (not recorded which). Sequenced sample: blood buffy coat.

This chain's CDR3 is CSASRVEADTQYF. The sequenced part of the CDR3 DNA is TGCAGTGCTAGCAGGGTTGAGGCAGATACG. The chain recombines TRBV20-1 with TRBJ2-3; the D gene is possibly TRBD1 (5 bases). The read ends 3 residues before the CDR3 terminus; that terminus is restored from the germline J gene. The CDR3 is 13 amino acids. Trimming took off 3 bases at V and 4 bases at J, with 11 bases between the two ends. Germline V CDR1 and CDR2: DFQATT, SNEGSKA (reference sequence).